This TCR beta chain was obtained from a study of blood T cells in healthy people across ages. The ends were cut back, 6 bases at V and 5 bases at J, with 17 bases in the middle. The length of the CDR3 is 14 residues. Per the germline V gene, CDR1 is MNHEY and CDR2 is SMNVEV (reference sequence). Primed by a sample-barcoded 5' primer and a J-beta primer mix, a second PCR proceeded for about 6 to 12 cycles. TCRdb independently ran MiXCR on the 5' RACE reads; one entry per CDR3 protein. The data show more than 650,000 distinct CDR3 sequences, with 20% to 30% seen just once and approximately 2.9% held by the top ten. This clonotype is a singleton in its sample. These sequences were also reported in another study, on T cells of mothers and their children.

The rearrangement uses TRBV27 and TRBJ2-7, with D maybe TRBD2 (5 bases). Specimen: blood. The TCR was taken from a boy aged 5-17 years in good health. The DNA of the CDR3 is TGTGCCAGCAGCCCATTGGGAGATGTGGACGAGCAGTACTTC. This sequence encodes CASSPLGDVDEQYF.